This T cell receptor (beta chain) was profiled in a study of shared T cell receptors in the human thymus. This CDR3 is built from 15 residues. Germline V gene lookup returns CDR1 WSHSY and CDR2 SAAADI. Trimming at V came to 6 bases and at J to 5 bases, leaving 11 bases not matched to a gene. Method: immunoSEQ multiplex PCR; TCRdb's copy keeps in-frame clones and lacks some. This sample carries 550,000 to 800,000 clones, 80% to 90% of them seen once, and the ten largest clones take 0.0095% to 0.013%. The data were also submitted as part of a second study, on human thymus T cells. As that report states: Donation was from healthy Finnish infants who were having corrective surgery that addressed congenital heart defects. Usage of V and J genes appeared biased in thymic and blood repertoires.

This TCR was recovered from a girl less than two years old with a congenital heart defect. V usage is TRBV10-2 and J usage is TRBJ2-7, with TRBD2 matching 9 bases. Source material: thymocytes. In DNA, the CDR3 is TGCGCCAGCAGGGGGACTGGCGGGGGGGCCCACGAGCAGTACTTC. It yields the protein CASRGTGGGAHEQYF.